This T cell receptor (beta chain) was obtained from a study of control samples from healthy donors and cancer patients. This clone was found a few times. This CDR3 region has 13 residues. Per germline, CDR1 LGHDT and CDR2 YNNKEL (reference sequence). The V segment lost 4 bases and the J segment 4 bases; nucleotides outside the gene matches: 4. Here immunoSEQ multiplex PCR was the method, and the copy in TCRdb shows in-frame clones only, minus some. The sample carries about 51,000 clones, roughly 90% recorded once. The TCR comes from a man in his forties or fifties with head and neck cancer. J is TRBJ2-7 and V is TRBV3-1 (or the pseudogene TRBV3-2), with 7 bases lining up with TRBD1. Sequencing was done on a sample of PBMCs. Written as DNA, the CDR3 is TGTGCCAGCAGCCCCGGGACAGCGTACGAGCAGTACTTC. Its protein product is CASSPGTAYEQYF.